Sequencing of this TCR beta chain was carried out in a study of CD8+CD57+ T cells in acquired aplastic anemia. Looking at the study overall: Around 3.5 ug was the average amount of DNA from sorted CD4+ and CD8+ cells.

Sequencing involved patients with CD8+CD57+ cell expansion previously shown by flow cytometry. None of the patients had been given any therapy when their blood was sampled. Study findings and constraints: There were about 27 CD8+ CDR3 sequences that occurred in both patients and controls. Between patients and controls, CD8+ Simpson's diversity did not vary significantly.

TCR beta VDJ and CDR3 profiles were obtained from a genomic DNA template. Each CDR3 protein is one row after TCRdb ran MiXCR on the reads. The sample consists of about 200,000 distinct CDR3 sequences, 60% to 80% of them appearing once. Germline CDR1 reads SNHLY; CDR2 reads FYNNEI. The CDR3 totals 10 residues. The V end was cut by 4 bases, the J end by 7 bases, with 1 base between. With respect to this clonotype: Its antigen remains unidentified.

Input material: sorted CD4+, CD8+, or CD8+CD57+ T cells (not recorded which) from PBMCs. The TCR was taken from a human donor with aplastic anemia. The chain is built from TRBV2 and TRBJ2-2, with no clear D. The CDR3 coding sequence is TGTGCCAGCAGTGTCGGGGAGCTGTTTTTT. As protein: CASSVGELFF.